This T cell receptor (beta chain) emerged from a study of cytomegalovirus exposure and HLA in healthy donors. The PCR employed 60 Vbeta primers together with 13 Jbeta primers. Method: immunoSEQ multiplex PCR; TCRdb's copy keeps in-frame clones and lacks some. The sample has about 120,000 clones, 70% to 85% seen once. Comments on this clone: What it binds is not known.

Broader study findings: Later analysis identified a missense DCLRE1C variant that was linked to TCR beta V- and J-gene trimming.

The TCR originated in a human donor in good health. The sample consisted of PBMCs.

DNA for the CDR3: TGTGCCAGCAGCTTAGGAGGCTCTGGGGCCAACGTCCTGACTTTC. It specifies CASSLGGSGANVLTF. This chain joins TRBV7-3 and TRBJ2-6, with a possible D match to TRBD2 (5 bases). This CDR3 is built from 15 residues. Trimming stripped 2 bases from V and 0 bases from J, with 5 bases between. CDR1 and CDR2 from the germline V gene are SGHTA and FQGTGA.